The 2 T cell receptor beta chains below were found in one sample sequenced in a study of Ad26.COV2.S vaccination and SARS-CoV-2 variants. Sample treatment: about 20 received Ad26.COV2.S at low or high dose, single or two shots; several received placebo; per-sample allocation not given. All samples were drawn on day 63, counting from the first vaccine or placebo injection. The protocol was immunoSEQ multiplex PCR, while the TCRdb copy is restricted to in-frame clones and leaves out a portion. The sample includes approximately 350,000 clones, 80% to 90% of them seen just once. Sequencing used peripheral blood, obtained in a trial of Ad26.COV2.S vaccine versus placebo. The source of these receptors is a person between 18 and 65 years old who received the Ad26.COV2.S COVID-19 vaccine or a placebo.

The rearrangement uses TRBV18 and TRBJ2-3, with 9 nucleotides matching TRBD1. Germline CDR1 KGHSH, CDR2 LQKENI. J gave up 6 bases and V 5 bases, and 12 bases lay outside the gene matches. The CDR3 is 16 amino acids. CDR3 sequence reads: CASSSKGQGLGDTQYF. The CDR3 bases are TGTGCCAGCTCAAGCAAAGGACAGGGGCTGGGGGATACGCAGTATTTT.

J is TRBJ1-3 and V is TRBV4-2, with 7 bases fitting TRBD1. This CDR3 region has 18 residues. The junction had 10 bases not matched to a gene; V was cut back by 0 bases and J by 2 bases. In germline, CDR1 is LGHNA, CDR2 YNFKEQ. DNA of the CDR3: TGTGCCAGCAGCCAAGATCCTCCACAGGGGTCGACTGGAAACACCATATATTTT. It codes for CASSQDPPQGSTGNTIYF.